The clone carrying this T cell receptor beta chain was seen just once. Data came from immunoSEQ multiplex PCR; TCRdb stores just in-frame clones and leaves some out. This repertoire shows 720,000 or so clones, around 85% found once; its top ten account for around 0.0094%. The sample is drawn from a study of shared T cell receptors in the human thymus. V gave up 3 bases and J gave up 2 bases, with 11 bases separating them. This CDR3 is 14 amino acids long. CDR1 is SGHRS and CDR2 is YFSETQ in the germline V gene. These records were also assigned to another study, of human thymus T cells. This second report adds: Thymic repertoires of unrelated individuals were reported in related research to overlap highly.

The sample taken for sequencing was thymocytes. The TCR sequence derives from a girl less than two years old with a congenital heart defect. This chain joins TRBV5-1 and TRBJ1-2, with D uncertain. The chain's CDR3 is CASSSTRGNYGYTF. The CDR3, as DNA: TGCGCCAGCAGCTCCACTCGGGGAAACTATGGCTACACCTTC.